The present T cell receptor (beta chain) was sequenced within a study of control samples from healthy donors and cancer patients. The data were produced by immunoSEQ multiplex PCR, yet TCRdb's version contains in-frame clones alone and is incomplete. There are 95,000 to 130,000 clones in the sample; roughly nine tenths occur only once, and around 1.1% lies in the top ten. Germline assignment: CDR1 LGHDT and CDR2 YNNKEL (reference sequence). The trim removed 5 bases at V and 7 bases at J, leaving 4 bases unmatched. The CDR3 spans 13 residues. This chain connects TRBV3-1 (or the pseudogene TRBV3-2) to TRBJ1-5, with 8 bases fitting TRBD1. Sample: PBMCs. The TCR comes from a woman aged 45 to 65 with colorectal cancer. The CDR3 nucleotides read TGTGCCAGCAGCGACAGGGGATTACAGCCCCAGCATTTT. Translating it yields CASSDRGLQPQHF.